This passage covers 15 T cell receptor beta chains from one sample sequenced in a study of shared clonotypes between healthy human individuals. Generated by immunoSEQ multiplex PCR, the TCRdb table keeps only in-frame clones and is missing some. The sample lists 2 million to 2.5 million clones; roughly 95% were seen once. Material for sequencing was naive CD4+ T cells sorted from blood. The subset denotes: CD45RA+ positively selected. These receptors originate from a man younger than 35 in good health.

To note about this clone: Here the CDR3 omits its conserved ending phenylalanine or tryptophan, so a read error is the likely source. As DNA, the CDR3 is TGCGCCAGCAGCCTAGGGACAGCTAGCAATCAGCCCCAGCATCTT. This gives the protein CASSLGTASNQPQHL. This chain joins TRBV5-1 and TRBJ1-5; TRBD1 matches 7 bases. The J segment lost 0 bases and the V segment lost 4 bases, leaving 4 bases of the junction unmatched. The CDR3 totals 15 residues. Germline V gives CDR1 SGHRS, CDR2 YFSETQ.

Worth noting for this clone: Different DNA sequences within this sample yield the same CDR3. This sequence joins TRBV2 and TRBJ2-3, with no clear D. Germline assignment: CDR1 SNHLY and CDR2 FYNNEI. The CDR3 loop spans 12 amino acids. V lost 5 bases and J lost 0, with 3 bases in between. The DNA of the CDR3 is TGTGCCAGCAGTCCTAGCACAGATACGCAGTATTTT. Its translation is CASSPSTDTQYF.

CDR3 protein: CASKGLANEKLFF. CDR3 nucleotide sequence: TGTGCCAGTAAGGGGCTAGCAAATGAAAAACTGTTTTTT. V is TRBV19 and J is TRBJ1-4; D is perhaps TRBD1 (5 bases). The CDR3 totals 13 residues. The V end lost 7 bases, the J end lost 5 bases, and 11 bases lay between the germline ends. Germline V gene lookup returns CDR1 LNHDA and CDR2 SQIVND (reference sequence). Full variable domain (missing parts from reference TRBV19 and TRBJ1-4): DGGITQSPKYLFRKEGQNVTLSCEQNLNHDAMYWYRQDPGQGLRLIYYSQIVNDFQKGDIAEGYSVSREKKESFPLTVTSAQKNPTAFYLCASKGLANEKLFFGSGTQLSVL.

Comment on this clone: The sample has other DNA sequences that encode this CDR3 too. V gene TRBV5-6 combines with J gene TRBJ1-2, with TRBD1 as a possible D gene (5 bases). Looked up from germline, CDR1 is SGHDT and CDR2 is YYEEEE. Trimming left V 0 bases short and J 2 bases short, with 8 bases between. The CDR3 is 14 amino acids. The CDR3 DNA sequence: TGTGCCAGCAGCTTGGACAGGTCGAACTATGGCTACACCTTC. Amino acid sequence: CASSLDRSNYGYTF.

For this clone: Additional DNA sequences in this sample encode the identical CDR3. This chain links TRBV9 with TRBJ2-3, with D uncertain. The germline CDR1 and CDR2 sequences are SGDLS and YYNGEE. V was clipped by 4 bases and J by 1 base, with 10 bases between them. The CDR3 runs to 14 residues. The DNA of the CDR3 is TGTGCCAGCAGCTCTCTTGGGGGCACAGATACGCAGTATTTT. This translates into CASSSLGGTDTQYF.

Points on this clone: A read error is possible here, since a much larger clone lies one base away. In the same sample, other DNA sequences code for this CDR3. The chain couples TRBV7-2 to TRBJ1-2; D uncertain. CDR3 length: 12 residues. Germline V CDR1 and CDR2: SGHTA, FQGNSA. CDR3 amino acids: CASSARNYGYTF. DNA for the CDR3: TGCGCCAGCAGCGCGAGGAACTATGGCTACACCTTC. The complete variable domain, with remaining parts taken from reference TRBV7-2 and TRBJ1-2, reads GAGVSQSPSNKVTEKGKDVELRCDPISGHTALYWYRQSLGQGLEFLIYFQGNSAPDKSGLPSDRFSAERTGGSVSTLTIQRTQQEDSAVYLCASSARNYGYTFGSGTRLTVV.

V gene TRBV6-6 combines with J gene TRBJ2-1; TRBD2 matches at 10 bases. The trim removed 5 bases at V and 8 bases at J, leaving 9 bases unmatched. Per the germline V gene, CDR1 is MNHNY and CDR2 is SVGAGI (reference sequence). CDR3 length: 15 amino acids. The CDR3 here is CASSLRAGGPDEQFF. Written as DNA, the CDR3 is TGTGCCAGCAGTCTCCGAGCGGGGGGGCCGGATGAGCAGTTCTTC.

The gene calls are TRBV5-1 and TRBJ1-4, with D possibly matching TRBD1 (5 bases). The CDR3 loop spans 15 amino acids. The germline gives CDR1 SGHRS, CDR2 YFSETQ. The V end was cut by 3 bases, the J end by 7 bases, with 16 bases between. The CDR3 nucleotides are TGCGCCAGCAGCTCGGAGGGGCTTTGGGGTGAAAAACTGTTTTTT. It yields the protein CASSSEGLWGEKLFF.

The chain has TRBV11-2 and TRBJ2-1; tentatively, D is TRBD2 (5 bases). Trimming stripped 0 bases from V and 7 bases from J, with 13 bases between. The germline V gene encodes CDR1 SGHAT and CDR2 FQNNGV. This CDR3 contains 15 residues. In DNA, the CDR3 is TGTGCCAGCAGCTTAGATGGGGAGCCTATGAATGAGCAGTTCTTC. This codes for CASSLDGEPMNEQFF.

The CDR3 here is CASSLDSSYNSPLHF. The CDR3 coding sequence is TGTGCCAGCAGCCTAGACAGCTCCTATAATTCACCCCTCCACTTT. This chain uses TRBV2 with TRBJ1-6; D is possibly TRBD1 (5 bases). Looked up from germline, CDR1 is SNHLY and CDR2 is FYNNEI. V was pared by 6 bases and J by 0 bases, with 9 bases between. There are 15 residues in the CDR3.

V usage is TRBV28 and J usage is TRBJ1-2, with 8 bases that match TRBD1. V lost 2 bases, J lost 6 bases, and 5 bases stayed unmatched. This CDR3 is built from 14 residues. The germline V gene has CDR1 MDHEN and CDR2 SYDVKM. The CDR3, as DNA: TGTGCCAGCAGTTTACAGGACAGGGCAAATGGCTACACCTTC. Amino acids: CASSLQDRANGYTF.

V is TRBV28 and J is TRBJ2-7; 7 bases align to TRBD1. CDR1 and CDR2 (germline): MDHEN, SYDVKM. The CDR3 is 14 amino acids. The ends lost 7 bases at V and 4 bases at J; junction bases unmatched: 10. The chain's CDR3 is CASNAGTVPYEQYF. The CDR3 region has the DNA TGTGCCAGCAACGCCGGGACAGTACCTTACGAGCAGTACTTC.

The chain carries TRBV5-4 and TRBJ2-3; possible D gene TRBD1, 6 bases. The germline gives CDR1 SGHNT, CDR2 YYREEE (reference sequence). The CDR3 contains 15 residues. The V gene lost 2 bases and the J gene lost 1 base, with 11 bases spanning the gap. CDR3 in amino acids: CASSLTGSGTDTQYF. CDR3 in DNA: TGTGCCAGCAGCTTAACAGGGTCTGGCACAGATACGCAGTATTTT. The entire variable domain, with the rest obtained from reference TRBV5-4 and TRBJ2-3, is as follows: ETGVTQSPTHLIKTRGQQVTLRCSSQSGHNTVSWYQQALGQGPQFIFQYYREEENGRGNFPPRFSGLQFPNYSSELNVNALELDDSALYLCASSLTGSGTDTQYFGPGTRLTVL.

The chain carries TRBV7-2 and TRBJ2-2; TRBD2 aligns across 10 bases. J gave up 5 bases and V 6 bases, and 9 bases lay outside the gene matches. This CDR3 has 16 residues. The V gene's germline CDR1 is SGHTA and CDR2 FQGNSA. Here the CDR3 DNA reads TGTGCCAGCAGTCTAACTAGCGGGAAGAAGACCGGGGAGCTGTTTTTT. It yields the protein CASSLTSGKKTGELFF.

V usage is TRBV15 and J usage is TRBJ1-5; 7 bases agree with TRBD1. The length of the CDR3 is 14 residues. CDR1 and CDR2 from the germline V gene are LNHNV and YYDKDF (reference sequence). V shed 9 bases and J 5 bases; nucleotides not matched to a gene: 10. CDR3 sequence: CATGQVFTDQPQHF. The CDR3 region has the DNA TGTGCCACAGGACAGGTCTTTACTGATCAGCCCCAGCATTTT.